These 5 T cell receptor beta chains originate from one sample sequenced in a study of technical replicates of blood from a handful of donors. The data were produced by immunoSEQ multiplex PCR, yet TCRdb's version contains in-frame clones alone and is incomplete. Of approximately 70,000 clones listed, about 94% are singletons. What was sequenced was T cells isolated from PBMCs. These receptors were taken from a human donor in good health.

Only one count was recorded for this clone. The CDR3 DNA reads as TGTGCCAGCAGCGTCTCAGCGGGAGCAGAGACCCAGTACTTC. The encoded protein is CASSVSAGAETQYF. The chain has TRBV9 and TRBJ2-5; 8 nucleotides line up with TRBD2. The J segment lost 4 bases and the V segment lost 2 bases, leaving 4 bases of the junction unmatched. The length of the CDR3 is 14 residues. Per germline, CDR1 SGDLS and CDR2 YYNGEE.

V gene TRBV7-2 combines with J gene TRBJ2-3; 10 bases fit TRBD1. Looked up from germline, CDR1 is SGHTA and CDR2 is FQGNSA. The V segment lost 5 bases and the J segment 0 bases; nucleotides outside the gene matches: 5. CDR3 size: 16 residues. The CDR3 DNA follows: TGTGCCAGCAGCCCGGGGACAGGGGTCAGCACAGATACGCAGTATTTT. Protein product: CASSPGTGVSTDTQYF.

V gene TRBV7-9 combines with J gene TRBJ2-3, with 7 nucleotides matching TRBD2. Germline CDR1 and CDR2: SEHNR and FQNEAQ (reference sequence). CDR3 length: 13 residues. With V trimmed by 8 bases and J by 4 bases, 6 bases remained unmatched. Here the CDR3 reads CASVQTSPDTQYF. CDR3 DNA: TGTGCCAGCGTACAGACTAGCCCAGATACGCAGTATTTT.

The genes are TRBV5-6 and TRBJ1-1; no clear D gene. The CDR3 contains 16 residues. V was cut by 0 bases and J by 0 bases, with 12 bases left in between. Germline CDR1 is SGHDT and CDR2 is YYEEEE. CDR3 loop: CASSLVWATMNTEAFF. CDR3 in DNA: TGTGCCAGCAGCTTGGTTTGGGCAACCATGAACACTGAAGCTTTCTTT.

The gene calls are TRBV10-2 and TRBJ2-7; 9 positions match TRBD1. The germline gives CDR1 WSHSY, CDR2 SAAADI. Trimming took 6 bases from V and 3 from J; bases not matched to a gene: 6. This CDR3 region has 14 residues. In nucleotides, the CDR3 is TGCGCCAGCAGGGAAGGGACAGGGTACTACGAGCAGTACTTC. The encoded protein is CASREGTGYYEQYF.